What follows are 7 T cell receptor beta chains derived from one specimen sequenced in a study of shared clonotypes between healthy human individuals. Produced via immunoSEQ multiplex PCR; TCRdb's table is partial and in-frame only. The sample lists roughly 1 million clones; approximately 80% were seen once. The specimen was memory CD4+ T cells from PBMCs. This sample's subset: CD45RA-negative fraction. The receptors stem from a man aged 18 to 29 in good health. Some clones in this sample may be carry-over from other donors' samples.

The V call is TRBV14, the J call TRBJ2-5, with D hard to call. CDR3 length equals 11 residues. Germline CDR1 reads SGHDN; CDR2 reads FVKESK. Trimming shortened V by 2 bases and J by 6 bases, and 4 bases separated the two germline ends. The CDR3 DNA sequence: TGTGCCAGCAGCCAAACAAAGACCCAGTACTTC. Amino acid sequence: CASSQTKTQYF.

A remark on this clone: Other DNA sequences in the sample encode the same CDR3. CDR3 sequence (DNA): TGTGCCAGCAGCTCCCCCCGGGGCACTGAAGCTTTCTTT. As protein: CASSSPRGTEAFF. V is TRBV11-2 and J is TRBJ1-1; D gene ambiguous. The CDR3 sequence is 13 residues long. V lost 4 bases, J lost 4 bases, and 10 bases lay in between. Germline V gene data show CDR1 as SGHAT and CDR2 as FQNNGV. The full variable domain, with the rest looked up from reference TRBV11-2 and TRBJ1-1, is EAGVAQSPRYKIIEKRQSVAFWCNPISGHATLYWYQQILGQGPKLLIQFQNNGVVDDSQLPKDRFSAERLKGVDSTLKIQPAKLEDSAVYLCASSSPRGTEAFFGQGTRLTVV.

This clone was observed a handful of times. The chain combines TRBV7-2 with TRBJ2-7; 9 nucleotides align to TRBD2. The CDR3 runs 13 residues. Germline V CDR1 and CDR2: SGHTA, FQGNSA. V dropped 3 bases and J dropped 5; count of bases not matched to a gene: 2. As DNA, the CDR3 is TGTGCCAGCAGCTTTGGCGGGAGGGACGAGCAGTACTTC. It codes for CASSFGGRDEQYF.

This clone was recorded only once. This chain joins TRBV9 and TRBJ2-1; D is unclear. The ends were cut back, 0 bases at V and 6 bases at J, with 10 bases in the middle. Germline CDR1 and CDR2: SGDLS and YYNGEE. The CDR3 is 14 amino acids. DNA for the CDR3: TGTGCCAGCAGCGTAGGGTTGCTGGGCAATGAGCAGTTCTTC. The encoded protein is CASSVGLLGNEQFF.

The gene calls are TRBV19 and TRBJ1-5; 7 bases line up with TRBD1. This CDR3 spans 16 amino acids. With 3 bases clipped from V and 4 bases from J, the junction kept 9 bases outside the gene matches. CDR1 and CDR2 (germline): LNHDA, SQIVND (reference sequence). The CDR3 region has the DNA TGTGCCAGTAGTATTGACCCGACAGGGCCTAATCAGCCCCAGCATTTT. Its translation: CASSIDPTGPNQPQHF.

The J gene is TRBJ2-7, the V gene TRBV2, with D uncertain. Trimming cost V 4 bases and J 8 bases, with 9 bases left between them. The CDR3 extends over 11 amino acids. The germline gives CDR1 SNHLY, CDR2 FYNNEI. The CDR3 spells CASSAGGKQYF. CDR3 bases: TGTGCCAGCAGTGCGGGTGGGAAGCAGTACTTC.

Turning to this clone: This sample includes further DNA sequences coding for the same CDR3. V and J are TRBV5-4 and TRBJ2-7, with 12 bases identical to TRBD2. Per germline, CDR1 SGHNT and CDR2 YYREEE (reference sequence). The CDR3 is made up of 16 amino acids. J gave up 2 bases and V 0 bases, and 3 bases lay outside the gene matches. The DNA of the CDR3 is TGTGCCAGCAGCTTGGTACTAGCGGGAGGCACCTACGAGCAGTACTTC. This encodes CASSLVLAGGTYEQYF.